This TCR beta chain was retrieved from a study of shared clonotypes between healthy human individuals (dated by TCRdb to 2019 to 2021). Regarding the research as a whole: The cohort included three men and a couple of women between 18 and 49 years of age. Per donor, leukapheresis produced somewhere between about 0.94 and 10 billion PBMCs. To estimate repertoire size and how much clonotypes are shared between individuals, the study performed deep sequencing of blood TCR repertoires from five healthy adults. For each donor, CD4 naive and CD4 memory were each given three plates, CD8 naive was given two plates, and CD8 memory was given one plate. Different laboratories and diverse techniques were used to prepare libraries and sequence TCR repertoires, to increase sequencing depth and limit assay-specific biases. The research as a whole found: Estimated clonotype richness was generally larger for naive than for memory subsets. Rarefaction of sorted-subset datasets indicated incomplete sequencing despite the large sequencing depth. Sharing across four donors was observed for approximately 5% of naive CD4, under 4% of naive CD8, roughly 2.4% of memory CD4, and 0.4% of memory CD8 clonotypes. Sampling was limited to blood, and TCR repertoires in tissue likely differ from TCR repertoires in blood. Pairwise subsampling indicated that sequencing depth was expected to affect the degree of clonotype sharing among donors. The genetic and exposure-history diversity represented was limited by the small number of donors. Higher generation probabilities were observed for clonotypes shared by all four sorted-subset donors than for non-shared clonotypes.

On this clone itself: Its antigen remains unidentified. Base qualities are not at hand, and no much larger clone is one base apart.

Using the deep immunoSEQ assay, multiplex PCR amplified TCR CDR3 regions from genomic DNA. For each cell subset, the extracted genomic DNA was distributed evenly across all wells of several immunoSEQ 96-well plates, and each plate served as one replicate. Each replicate PCR for sorted subsets received around 200 ng genomic DNA, equal to roughly 29,000 T cell genomes. The purified libraries were quantified using a Qubit 3.0 fluorometer, sized with a Bioanalyzer 2100, and then quantified again using the KAPA Library Quantification kit. A separate single-read 150-cycle Illumina NextSeq 550 flow cell was used to sequence each immunoSEQ 96-well plate. Processing in the source paper ran as follows. Because the immunoSEQ output held only junctional sequences and lacked quality scores, the filtering could not match the filtering applied to full-length reads. Sequences were annotated with PyIR, a Python wrapper for IgBLAST v1.9, and V/J genes and CDR3 were assigned using IMGT germline references. Reads were filtered out if the reads had weak V/J assignments (E-value above 1e-6), no CDR3, stop codons, out-of-frame junctions, or ambiguous translated residues. V3J clonotypes were defined as sequences sharing the same inferred V gene, J gene, and CDR3 amino acid sequence. To compute the percentage overlap between repertoires, the number of shared unique clonotypes was divided by the size of the smaller repertoire. Repertoire richness was assessed with RTK rarefaction, the Chao1 estimator, and Recon v2.1 estimates of unobserved clonotypes. OLGA was used to compute generation probabilities for all TCRbeta clonotypes that the gDNA method yielded from four donors. Not all clones reach the TCRdb copy of this immuneACCESS table, which keeps in-frame sequences only. Checked studies attribute under half of the gap to unresolved V genes and leave the rest unexplained. The V and J calls and clone size come from that table; D and trimming were worked out from the DNA. For this sample the table gives about 1 million clones, of which approximately 80% were detected only once. The ten most abundant clones make up approximately 0.52% of the sample.

CDR1 and CDR2 are read off the germline V gene (reference sequence) as LNHNV and YYDKDF. The CDR3, from cysteine to phenylalanine, totals 15 residues. Of the read, only the CDR3 DNA is kept; its 45 bases are in frame from base 1. Relative to germline, V is 0 bases shorter and J is 2 bases shorter, with 10 bases between their ends. Healthy HIV-negative adults with no recently reported acute infections or vaccinations were included as donors. Only Caucasian adults living in Nashville, Tennessee, USA were represented among the donors. CD4+ T cells were enriched by magnetic negative selection; naive cells were then positively selected on CD45RA, and the negative fraction formed the memory subset. Blood was collected by leukapheresis, and PBMCs were isolated by Ficoll-Histopaque density gradient centrifugation and then cryopreserved in liquid nitrogen vapor phase. Analytical flow cytometry was used to check the purity and quantity of every magnetically sorted T cell population. From each sorted fraction, genomic DNA was isolated and quantified by UV absorbance on a Nanodrop 2000c.

In this chain, TRBV15 is recombined with TRBJ2-5; the D gene identity is not certain. Sequenced input: memory CD4+ T cells from PBMCs. Reading the label with the study, this specimen's cell subset or site is: CD45RA-negative fraction. The sequence was collected from a man between 18 and 29 years old in good health. Some clones in this sample may be carry-over from other donors' samples. The nucleotides read TGTGCCACCAGCAGAGATAGGGCCGCTCAAGAGACCCAGTACTTC. The resulting protein is CATSRDRAAQETQYF.